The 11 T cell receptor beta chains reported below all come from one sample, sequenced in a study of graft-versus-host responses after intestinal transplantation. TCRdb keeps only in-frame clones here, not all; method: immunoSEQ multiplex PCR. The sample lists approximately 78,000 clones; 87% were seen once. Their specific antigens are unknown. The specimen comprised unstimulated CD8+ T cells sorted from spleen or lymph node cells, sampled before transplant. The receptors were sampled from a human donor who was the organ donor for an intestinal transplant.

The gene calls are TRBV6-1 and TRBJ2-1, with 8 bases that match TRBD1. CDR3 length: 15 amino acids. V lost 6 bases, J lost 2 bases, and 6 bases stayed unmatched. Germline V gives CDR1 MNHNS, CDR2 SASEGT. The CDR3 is CASRADRGPYNEQFF. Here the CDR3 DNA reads TGTGCCAGCAGGGCCGACAGGGGCCCCTACAATGAGCAGTTCTTC.

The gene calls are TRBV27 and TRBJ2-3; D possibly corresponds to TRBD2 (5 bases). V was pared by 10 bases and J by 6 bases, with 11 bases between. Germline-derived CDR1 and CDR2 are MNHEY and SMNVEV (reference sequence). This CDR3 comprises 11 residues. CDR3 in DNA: TGTGCCACCGGGGAAGGGGATACGCAGTATTTT. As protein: CATGEGDTQYF.

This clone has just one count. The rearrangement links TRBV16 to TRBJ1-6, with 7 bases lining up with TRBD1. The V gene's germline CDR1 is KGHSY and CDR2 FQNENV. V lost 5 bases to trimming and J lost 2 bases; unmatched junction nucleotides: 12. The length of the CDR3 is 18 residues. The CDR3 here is CASSETGMESTYNSPLHF. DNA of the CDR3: TGTGCCAGCAGCGAGACAGGGATGGAATCCACCTATAATTCACCCCTCCACTTT.

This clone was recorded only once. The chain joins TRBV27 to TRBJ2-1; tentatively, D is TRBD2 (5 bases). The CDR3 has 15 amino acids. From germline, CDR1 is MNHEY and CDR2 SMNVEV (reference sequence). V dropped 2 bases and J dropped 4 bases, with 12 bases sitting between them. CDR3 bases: TGTGCCAGCAGTTTAGGGCTAGCACCTTACAATGAGCAGTTCTTC. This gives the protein CASSLGLAPYNEQFF.

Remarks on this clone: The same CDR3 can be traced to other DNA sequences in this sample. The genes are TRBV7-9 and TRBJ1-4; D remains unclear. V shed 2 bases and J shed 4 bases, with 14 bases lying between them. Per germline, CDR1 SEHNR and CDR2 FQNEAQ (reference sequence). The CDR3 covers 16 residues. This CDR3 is CASSLTRQQSNEKLFF. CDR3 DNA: TGTGCCAGCAGCTTAACCAGGCAGCAAAGTAATGAAAAACTGTTTTTT.

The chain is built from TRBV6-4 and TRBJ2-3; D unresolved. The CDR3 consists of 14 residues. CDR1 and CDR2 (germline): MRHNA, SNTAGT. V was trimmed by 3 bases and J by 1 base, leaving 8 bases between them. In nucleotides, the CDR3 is TGTGCCAGCAGTGAACAGTCCGGCACAGATACGCAGTATTTT. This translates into CASSEQSGTDTQYF.

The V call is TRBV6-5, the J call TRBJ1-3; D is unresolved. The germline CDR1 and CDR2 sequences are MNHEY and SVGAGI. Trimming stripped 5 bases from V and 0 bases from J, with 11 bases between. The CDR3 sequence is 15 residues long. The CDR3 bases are TGTGCCAGCAGTCCCCGGACTTACTCTGGAAACACCATATATTTT. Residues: CASSPRTYSGNTIYF.

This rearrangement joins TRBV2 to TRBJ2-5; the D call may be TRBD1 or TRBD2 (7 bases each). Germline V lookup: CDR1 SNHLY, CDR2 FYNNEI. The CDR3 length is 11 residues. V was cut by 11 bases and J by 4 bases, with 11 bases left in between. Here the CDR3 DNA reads TGTGCCGCAGGGGGGGGAGAGACCCAGTACTTC. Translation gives CAAGGGETQYF.

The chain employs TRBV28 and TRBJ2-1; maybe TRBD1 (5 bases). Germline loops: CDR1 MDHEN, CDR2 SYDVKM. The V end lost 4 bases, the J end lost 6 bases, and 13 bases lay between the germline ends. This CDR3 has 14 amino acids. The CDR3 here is CASSWQGSFNEQFF. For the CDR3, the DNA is TGTGCCAGCAGTTGGCAGGGTTCGTTCAATGAGCAGTTCTTC.

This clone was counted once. The CDR3 region is CASRPTGGTDTQYF. CDR3 coding DNA: TGTGCCAGCAGGCCTACAGGGGGGACAGATACGCAGTATTTT. V and J are TRBV14 and TRBJ2-3, with 8 nucleotides matching TRBD1. The CDR3 covers 14 residues. Germline values: CDR1 SGHDN, CDR2 FVKESK. The J segment lost 3 bases and the V segment lost 6 bases, leaving 5 bases of the junction unmatched.

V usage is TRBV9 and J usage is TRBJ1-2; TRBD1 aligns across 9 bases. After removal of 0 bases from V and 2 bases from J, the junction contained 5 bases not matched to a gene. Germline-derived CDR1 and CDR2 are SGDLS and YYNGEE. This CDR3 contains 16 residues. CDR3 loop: CASSVDFGTGNYGYTF. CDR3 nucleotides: TGTGCCAGCAGCGTAGATTTCGGGACAGGGAACTATGGCTACACCTTC.